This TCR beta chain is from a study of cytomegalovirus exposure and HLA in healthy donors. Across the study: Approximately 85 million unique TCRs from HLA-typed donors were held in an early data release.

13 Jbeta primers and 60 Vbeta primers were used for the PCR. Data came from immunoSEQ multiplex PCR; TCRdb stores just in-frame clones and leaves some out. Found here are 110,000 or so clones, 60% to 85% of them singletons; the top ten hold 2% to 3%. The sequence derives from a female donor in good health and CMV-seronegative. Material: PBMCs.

The CDR3 nucleotides read TGTGCCACCAGCAGAACGAATCTGACTAGCGTCCATGAGCAGTTCTTC. It specifies CATSRTNLTSVHEQFF. The chain joins TRBV15 to TRBJ2-1; TRBD2 aligns across 8 bases. Germline CDR1 LNHNV, CDR2 YYDKDF (reference sequence). After removal of 2 bases from V and 8 bases from J, the junction contained 11 bases not matched to a gene. The CDR3 sequence is 16 residues long. The complete variable domain, with remaining parts taken from reference TRBV15 and TRBJ2-1, reads DAMVIQNPRYQVTQFGKPVTLSCSQTLNHNVMYWYQQKSSQAPKLLFHYYDKDFNNEADTPDNFQSRRPNTSFCFLDIRSPGLGDTAMYLCATSRTNLTSVHEQFFGPGTRLTVL.